This T cell receptor beta chain was sequenced for a study of T cell responses to AZD1222 COVID-19 vaccine. Study results and limitations: Baseline testing showed seropositivity in only 6 or 7 AZD1222 recipients. Repertoire collection took place solely once the T cell response had peaked. Donor demographics were predominantly white British with a female majority; clonal diversity may be underestimated.

A remark on this clone: Its antigen is still unknown.

Here immunoSEQ multiplex PCR was the method, and the copy in TCRdb shows in-frame clones only, minus some. The table includes 110,000 or so clones, approximately 86% detected once. Sequencing used peripheral blood, obtained 28 days after the second AZD1222 dose. This TCR was sampled from an adult who received the AZD1222 COVID-19 vaccine.

CDR3 in amino acids: CASSYPTWDGYTF. As DNA, the CDR3 is TGTGCCAGCAGCTATCCAACCTGGGATGGCTACACCTTC. The chain couples TRBV7-9 to TRBJ1-2; D is undetermined. V was cut by 4 bases and J by 6 bases, with 12 bases left in between. The CDR3 runs 13 residues. The germline V gene encodes CDR1 SEHNR and CDR2 FQNEAQ (reference sequence).